Each of the 24 T cell receptor beta chains below was sequenced from the same sample in a study of blood T cell repertoires in COVID-19. The data were produced by immunoSEQ multiplex PCR, yet TCRdb's version contains in-frame clones alone and is incomplete. The table records roughly 250,000 clones, 82% of them present only once. The sequenced material came from peripheral blood. The origin of the receptors is a woman aged 80 or older with active or convalescent COVID-19.

V is TRBV5-1 and J is TRBJ1-4; 9 nucleotides line up with TRBD1. Germline V CDR1 and CDR2: SGHRS, YFSETQ. J was trimmed by 3 bases and V by 4 bases; bases with no gene match: 10. The CDR3 sequence is 17 residues long. DNA for the CDR3: TGCGCCAGCAGCGGATACAGGGGGCGCGGGGCTAATGAAAAACTGTTTTTT. Protein: CASSGYRGRGANEKLFF. Filled out from reference TRBV5-1 and TRBJ1-4, the complete variable domain reads KAGVTQTPRYLIKTRGQQVTLSCSPISGHRSVSWYQQTPGQGLQFLFEYFSETQRNKGNFPGRFSGRQFSNSRSEMNVSTLELGDSALYLCASSGYRGRGANEKLFFGSGTQLSVL.

DNA of the CDR3: TGTGCCAGCAGTTTGCGGGGGGGCAACTACAATGAGCAGTTCTTC. The encoded protein is CASSLRGGNYNEQFF. The chain links TRBV27 to TRBJ2-1, with TRBD2 matching 9 bases. With V trimmed by 3 bases and J by 3 bases, 3 bases remained unmatched. This CDR3 region has 15 residues. CDR1 and CDR2 (germline): MNHEY, SMNVEV (reference sequence).

This chain uses TRBV6-6 with TRBJ1-4; D call uncertain. This CDR3 region has 15 residues. CDR1 is MNHNY, CDR2 SVGAGI, per germline (reference sequence). Trimming shortened V by 4 bases and J by 7 bases, and 16 bases separated the two germline ends. The CDR3 DNA is TGTGCCAGCAGTTCCGTAATAAGGCCGGGTGAAAAACTGTTTTTT. The encoded protein is CASSSVIRPGEKLFF.

The V and J genes are TRBV19 and TRBJ1-5, with D perhaps TRBD1 (5 bases). V was clipped by 3 bases and J by 5 bases, with 17 bases between them. This CDR3 has 16 amino acids. Looked up from germline, CDR1 is LNHDA and CDR2 is SQIVND (reference sequence). CDR3 loop: CASSIRSLRGDQPQHF. DNA for the CDR3: TGTGCCAGTAGTATTCGCTCTCTGCGGGGGGATCAGCCCCAGCATTTT.

The chain links TRBV19 to TRBJ2-5; 7 nucleotides agree with TRBD2. The CDR3 loop spans 15 amino acids. V lost 2 bases to trimming and J lost 10 bases; unmatched junction nucleotides: 13. The germline gives CDR1 LNHDA, CDR2 SQIVND (reference sequence). The CDR3 sequence: CASSIPGGSILRQYF. CDR3 sequence (DNA): TGTGCCAGTAGTATACCTGGCGGGAGTATTTTGCGCCAGTACTTC.

The rearrangement uses TRBV27 and TRBJ1-1; D perhaps matches TRBD1 (6 bases). The CDR3 totals 14 residues. In germline, CDR1 is MNHEY, CDR2 SMNVEV (reference sequence). Trimming left V 2 bases short and J 4 bases short, with 11 bases between. The CDR3 DNA is TGTGCCAGCAGTTTAAAGGGGGTTGGCACTGAAGCTTTCTTT. It encodes CASSLKGVGTEAFF.

The V gene is TRBV5-1, the J gene TRBJ1-1, with TRBD1 as a possible D gene (5 bases). Germline CDR1 and CDR2: SGHRS and YFSETQ. Between the trimmed V and J ends, which lost 2 bases and 7 bases, there was a span of 18 bases. The CDR3 sequence is 15 residues long. This chain's CDR3 is CASSFSPNRLDEAFF. CDR3 coding DNA: TGCGCCAGCAGCTTTTCGCCAAACAGGCTGGATGAAGCTTTCTTT.

This clone came up a few times. The J gene is TRBJ2-3, the V gene TRBV12-3 or TRBV12-4; D is possibly TRBD2 (6 bases). This CDR3 comprises 12 residues. Trimming cost V 7 bases and J 4 bases, with 9 bases left between them. The DNA for the CDR3 is TGTGCCAGCACCCGACTAGCAGATACGCAGTATTTT. It translates to CASTRLADTQYF.

The rearrangement links TRBV11-2 to TRBJ2-7; D remains unclear. The V gene lost 5 bases and the J gene lost 1 base, with 18 bases spanning the gap. Germline V lookup: CDR1 SGHAT, CDR2 FQNNGV. CDR3 length: 16 amino acids. DNA of the CDR3: TGTGCCAGCAGCCCGGCAGGCCAGCTGGGTTCCTACGAGCAGTACTTC. This encodes CASSPAGQLGSYEQYF.

The rearrangement uses TRBV19 and TRBJ2-1, with 12 bases identical to TRBD2. The CDR3 has 21 amino acids. V trimming: 6 bases; J trimming: 8 bases; junction bases outside the gene matches: 26. The V gene's germline CDR1 is LNHDA and CDR2 SQIVND (reference sequence). CDR3 sequence reads: CASSPNRGARLAGGPVDEQFF. CDR3 bases: TGTGCCAGTAGCCCAAATCGGGGGGCCCGGCTAGCGGGAGGGCCGGTCGATGAGCAGTTCTTC. Variable domain in full (rest from reference TRBV19 and TRBJ2-1): DGGITQSPKYLFRKEGQNVTLSCEQNLNHDAMYWYRQDPGQGLRLIYYSQIVNDFQKGDIAEGYSVSREKKESFPLTVTSAQKNPTAFYLCASSPNRGARLAGGPVDEQFFGPGTRLTVL.

V and J are TRBV18 and TRBJ1-5, with D tentatively TRBD1 (5 bases). Per the germline V gene, CDR1 is KGHSH and CDR2 is LQKENI. The CDR3 is made up of 15 amino acids. Between the trimmed V and J ends, which lost 3 bases and 0 bases, there was a span of 9 bases. Here the CDR3 reads CASSPDTYSNQPQHF. In nucleotides, the CDR3 is TGTGCCAGCTCACCGGACACTTATAGCAATCAGCCCCAGCATTTT.

The rearrangement links TRBV2 to TRBJ1-6; 8 bases agree with TRBD1. CDR1 and CDR2 (germline): SNHLY, FYNNEI. Germline trimming cut 5 bases from V and 7 bases from J; bases unmatched to any gene: 7. The CDR3 sequence is 15 residues long. Written as DNA, the CDR3 is TGTGCCAGCAGTAGACAGGGGCTGGGGAATTCACCCCTCCACTTT. As protein: CASSRQGLGNSPLHF.

The chain is built from TRBV6-5 and TRBJ1-2; no definite D call. The CDR3 is 13 residues long. The germline V gene has CDR1 MNHEY and CDR2 SVGAGI. The V gene lost 6 bases and the J gene lost 1 base, with 9 bases spanning the gap. The CDR3 coding sequence is TGTGCCAGCAGCCTAATCCTTAACTATGGCTACACCTTC. Translated: CASSLILNYGYTF.

This sequence joins TRBV6-5 and TRBJ2-3; perhaps TRBD1 as D (6 bases). Germline CDR1 and CDR2: MNHEY and SVGAGI. V lost 6 bases to trimming and J lost 6 bases, with 13 bases between them. The CDR3 is 13 amino acids. CDR3 amino acids: CASSPDRSDTQYF. Here the CDR3 DNA reads TGTGCCAGCAGCCCGGACAGATCGGATACGCAGTATTTT.

V is TRBV5-1 and J is TRBJ1-4, with 10 bases lining up with TRBD1. Germline-derived CDR1 and CDR2 are SGHRS and YFSETQ. This CDR3 has 15 amino acids. V dropped 4 bases and J dropped 6; count of bases not matched to a gene: 6. The chain's CDR3 is CASSHSGTGDEKLFF. In nucleotides, the CDR3 is TGCGCCAGCAGCCATTCCGGGACAGGGGATGAAAAACTGTTTTTT.

V usage is TRBV29-1 and J usage is TRBJ2-7, with 7 bases that match TRBD2. This CDR3 spans 17 amino acids. The V and J ends lost 1 base and 1 base, in that order; junction bases with no gene match: 13. The V gene's germline CDR1 is SQVTM and CDR2 ANQGSEA. CDR3 coding DNA: TGCAGCGTTGAAGGTTTTCTGAGGGAGGGCCAGTCCTACGAGCAGTACTTC. Encoded protein: CSVEGFLREGQSYEQYF.

The chain couples TRBV7-6 to TRBJ2-2; D call uncertain. Germline V gene lookup returns CDR1 SGHVS and CDR2 FNYEAQ. The CDR3 is 15 residues long. Trimming left V 1 base short and J 2 bases short, with 8 bases between. Here the CDR3 DNA reads TGTGCCAGCAGCTTAGAGCCCAAAAACACCGGGGAGCTGTTTTTT. Translated, it gives CASSLEPKNTGELFF. The whole variable domain, filled in from reference TRBV7-6 and TRBJ2-2, reads GAGVSQSPRYKVTKRGQDVALRCDPISGHVSLYWYRQALGQGPEFLTYFNYEAQQDKSGLPNDRFSAERPEGSISTLTIQRTEQRDSAMYRCASSLEPKNTGELFFGEGSRLTVL.

This clone was seen at least ten times. The chain links TRBV5-4 to TRBJ2-7; 10 bases align to TRBD1. Unmatched junction bases numbered 4, after V lost 2 bases and J lost 2 bases. The CDR3 is 15 residues long. Germline CDR1 is SGHNT and CDR2 is YYREEE (reference sequence). CDR3 nucleotide sequence: TGTGCCAGCAGCTTAGACAGGGGGCAAACCTACGAGCAGTACTTC. This sequence encodes CASSLDRGQTYEQYF.

V gene TRBV10-2 combines with J gene TRBJ1-2, with TRBD1 identical over 9 bases. Germline V gene data show CDR1 as WSHSY and CDR2 as SAAADI. After removal of 1 base from V and 11 bases from J, the junction contained 8 bases not matched to a gene. This CDR3 has 14 amino acids. CDR3 nucleotides: TGCGCCAGCAGTGAGTTGCCGGGACAGGGTATATACACCTTC. Translation: CASSELPGQGIYTF.

The chain uses TRBV6-6 and TRBJ1-1, with TRBD1 matching over 10 bases. J gave up 9 bases and V 6 bases, and 10 bases lay outside the gene matches. The length of the CDR3 is 14 residues. Germline V lookup: CDR1 MNHNY, CDR2 SVGAGI (reference sequence). CDR3 sequence (DNA): TGTGCCAGCAGACCGACAGGGGGCCGTGAGAAAGCTTTCTTT. Protein sequence: CASRPTGGREKAFF.

This clone was seen more than once but under ten times. This chain uses TRBV14 with TRBJ1-3; 8 nucleotides match TRBD1. Germline trimming cut 4 bases from V and 2 bases from J; bases unmatched to any gene: 4. The CDR3 extends over 15 amino acids. Germline lookup yields CDR1 SGHDN and CDR2 FVKESK. The CDR3 sequence: CASSPRTGTGNTIYF. CDR3 sequence (DNA): TGTGCCAGCAGCCCGCGGACAGGGACTGGAAACACCATATATTTT.

This chain uses TRBV9 with TRBJ2-1; D is uncertain. The V end was cut by 1 base, the J end by 0 bases, with 11 bases between. From germline, CDR1 is SGDLS and CDR2 YYNGEE. The CDR3 totals 16 residues. For the CDR3, the DNA is TGTGCCAGCAGCGTAACGGGTCCAAGCTCCTACAATGAGCAGTTCTTC. Residues: CASSVTGPSSYNEQFF.

On this clone itself: The sample holds other DNA sequences that translate to the same CDR3. This chain links TRBV3-1 (or the pseudogene TRBV3-2) with TRBJ2-7, with D unresolved. Germline lookup yields CDR1 LGHDT and CDR2 YNNKEL (reference sequence). With 4 bases removed from V and 3 bases from J, the gap between germline ends came to 4 bases. The CDR3 loop spans 11 amino acids. The CDR3 coding sequence is TGTGCCAGCAGCCTAAACTACGAGCAGTACTTC. Encoded protein: CASSLNYEQYF.

The chain uses TRBV28 and TRBJ2-1; a weak D match, TRBD2 (5 bases). This CDR3 spans 12 amino acids. The germline V and J ends were trimmed by 2 bases and 15 bases, with 14 bases remaining between them. CDR1 is MDHEN and CDR2 is SYDVKM in the germline V gene. For the CDR3, the DNA is TGTGCCAGCAGTTTAGAGCGGACCTCCGCGTTCTTC. Encoded protein: CASSLERTSAFF. The full variable domain, with the rest looked up from reference TRBV28 and TRBJ2-1, is DVKVTQSSRYLVKRTGEKVFLECVQDMDHENMFWYRQDPGLGLRLIYFSYDVKMKEKGDIPEGYSVSREKKERFSLILESASTNQTSMYLCASSLERTSAFFGPGTRLTVL.